A selection of T cell receptor beta chains follows, all from one sample in a study of cytomegalovirus exposure and HLA in healthy donors. Sequenced by immunoSEQ multiplex PCR; TCRdb stores in-frame clones only, minus some. The data show a few hundred thousand clones, roughly 89% seen once. Sequenced input: PBMCs. These receptors were taken from a woman younger than 35 in good health and CMV-seronegative. Each CDR3 is given with its conserved first and last residue. Each record gives: D gene, V gene, J gene, clone size, CDR3 DNA, CDR3 protein. A D gene is named only where the DNA matches it firmly. A row's size may be missing; if present it is once, few, many or a size class.

D gene: .; V gene: TRBV27; J gene: TRBJ2-2; clone size: .; CDR3 DNA: TGTGCCACCAACCCGGGACAGAACACCGGGGAGCTGTTTTTT; CDR3 protein: CATNPGQNTGELFF
D gene: TRBD1; V gene: TRBV10-2; J gene: TRBJ1-5; clone size: few; CDR3 DNA: TGCGCCAGTTCTGGACAGGGTTATCAGCCCCAGCATTTT; CDR3 protein: CASSGQGYQPQHF
D gene: TRBD1; V gene: TRBV6-5; J gene: TRBJ2-4; clone size: .; CDR3 DNA: TGTGCCAGCAGTTACAAGGGGGCAGGGAACATTCAGTACTTC; CDR3 protein: CASSYKGAGNIQYF
D gene: TRBD1; V gene: TRBV4-2; J gene: TRBJ2-2; clone size: .; CDR3 DNA: TGTGCCAGCAGCCCTAAGGGGGCGCAGAACACCGGGGAGCTGTTTTTT; CDR3 protein: CASSPKGAQNTGELFF
D gene: .; V gene: TRBV9; J gene: TRBJ2-1; clone size: .; CDR3 DNA: TGTGCCAGCAGCGTAGGAGGGTTTGGTGAGCAGTTCTTC; CDR3 protein: CASSVGGFGEQFF
D gene: TRBD1; V gene: TRBV5-1; J gene: TRBJ2-1; clone size: once; CDR3 DNA: TGCGCCAGCAGCTTACGGACAGGGTTCAATGAGCAGTTCTTC; CDR3 protein: CASSLRTGFNEQFF
D gene: TRBD1; V gene: TRBV7-6; J gene: TRBJ1-3; clone size: once; CDR3 DNA: TGTGCCAGCAGCTTAGATAGGACAGGGGGAAACACCATATATTTT; CDR3 protein: CASSLDRTGGNTIYF
D gene: .; V gene: TRBV9; J gene: TRBJ1-1; clone size: .; CDR3 DNA: TGTGCCAGCAGCGTAGAAGGAGAATGGAACACTGAAGCTTTCTTT; CDR3 protein: CASSVEGEWNTEAFF
D gene: TRBD1; V gene: TRBV27; J gene: TRBJ1-2; clone size: once; CDR3 DNA: TGTGCCAGCACCCGGACAGGGTCAAACTATGGCTACACCTTC; CDR3 protein: CASTRTGSNYGYTF
D gene: .; V gene: TRBV2; J gene: TRBJ2-5; clone size: .; CDR3 DNA: TGTGCCAGCACCAGGGACTTAAGGGAGACCCAGTACTTC; CDR3 protein: CASTRDLRETQYF
D gene: TRBD1; V gene: TRBV5-1; J gene: TRBJ2-7; clone size: .; CDR3 DNA: TGCGCCAGCAGCTTGGTCCCGGACAGGGAGCTCGGCGAGCAGTACTTC; CDR3 protein: CASSLVPDRELGEQYF
D gene: .; V gene: TRBV4-1; J gene: TRBJ1-3; clone size: .; CDR3 DNA: TGCGCCAGCAGCCAAGATATAAGTACGCTCGGCTCTGGAAACACCATATATTTT; CDR3 protein: CASSQDISTLGSGNTIYF
D gene: TRBD2; V gene: TRBV2; J gene: TRBJ2-2; clone size: .; CDR3 DNA: TGTGCCAGCAGGGGGACTAGCGGGAGGGCCGCCGGGGAGCTGTTTTTT; CDR3 protein: CASRGTSGRAAGELFF
D gene: .; V gene: TRBV5-1; J gene: TRBJ2-7; clone size: few; CDR3 DNA: TGCGCCAGCAGGGGGGGACCTCCGGGCGAGCAGTACTTC; CDR3 protein: CASRGGPPGEQYF
D gene: .; V gene: TRBV14; J gene: TRBJ2-7; clone size: once; CDR3 DNA: TGTGCCAGCAGCCATCATGGCCTTGCAGGGCACGAGCAGTACTTC; CDR3 protein: CASSHHGLAGHEQYF
D gene: TRBD2; V gene: TRBV6-4; J gene: TRBJ2-3; clone size: .; CDR3 DNA: TGTGCCAGCAGTGACCATGGGGGACTATATCCAGATACGCAGTATTTT; CDR3 protein: CASSDHGGLYPDTQYF
D gene: .; V gene: TRBV25-1; J gene: TRBJ2-5; clone size: few; CDR3 DNA: TGTGCCAGCACTGGGGGGCAAGAGACCCAGTACTTC; CDR3 protein: CASTGGQETQYF
D gene: .; V gene: TRBV7-9; J gene: TRBJ2-7; clone size: .; CDR3 DNA: TGTGCCAGCAGTCCTAACCTGGGCGGGGAGCAGTACTTC; CDR3 protein: CASSPNLGGEQYF
D gene: TRBD1; V gene: TRBV6-6; J gene: TRBJ1-1; clone size: .; CDR3 DNA: TGTGCCAGCAGTTACGGACAGGGGGTCACTGAAGCTTTCTTT; CDR3 protein: CASSYGQGVTEAFF
D gene: TRBD1; V gene: TRBV6-5; J gene: TRBJ2-7; clone size: .; CDR3 DNA: TGTGCCAGCAGTTACGGGACAGGGGTTGTCGGCGAGCAGTACTTC; CDR3 protein: CASSYGTGVVGEQYF
D gene: .; V gene: TRBV9; J gene: TRBJ2-2; clone size: once; CDR3 DNA: TGTGCCAGCAGCGTAAGAAAAGGTCTGGAGACCGGGGAGCTGTTTTTT; CDR3 protein: CASSVRKGLETGELFF
D gene: TRBD2; V gene: TRBV9; J gene: TRBJ2-5; clone size: .; CDR3 DNA: TGTGCCAGCAGCTCAGGAGCGGGACCTCAAGAGACCCAGTACTTC; CDR3 protein: CASSSGAGPQETQYF
D gene: .; V gene: TRBV6-1; J gene: TRBJ2-7; clone size: .; CDR3 DNA: TGTGCCAGCAGTGATATCGGCTACGAGCAGTACTTC; CDR3 protein: CASSDIGYEQYF
D gene: TRBD1; V gene: TRBV5-6; J gene: TRBJ2-1; clone size: once; CDR3 DNA: TGTGCCAGCAGCTGGGGGACAGGGACCTACAATGAGCAGTTCTTC; CDR3 protein: CASSWGTGTYNEQFF
D gene: .; V gene: TRBV2; J gene: TRBJ2-7; clone size: .; CDR3 DNA: TGTGCCAGCAGGGAGACAGCTTACGAGCAGTACTTC; CDR3 protein: CASRETAYEQYF
D gene: .; V gene: TRBV7-9; J gene: TRBJ2-7; clone size: .; CDR3 DNA: TGTGCCAGCAGCTTAGGGGGAGGTTCCTACGAGCAGTACTTC; CDR3 protein: CASSLGGGSYEQYF
D gene: TRBD1; V gene: TRBV28; J gene: TRBJ2-7; clone size: few; CDR3 DNA: TGTGCCAGCCTAGACAGGGGTCGGTACGAGCAGTACTTC; CDR3 protein: CASLDRGRYEQYF
D gene: .; V gene: TRBV7-6; J gene: TRBJ2-2; clone size: .; CDR3 DNA: TGTGCCAGCAGCCCTACTGCGTTAACCGGGGAGCTGTTTTTT; CDR3 protein: CASSPTALTGELFF
D gene: .; V gene: TRBV5-1; J gene: TRBJ1-2; clone size: .; CDR3 DNA: TGCGCCAGCAGCTTGGCCAGGGTCTATGGCTACACCTTC; CDR3 protein: CASSLARVYGYTF
D gene: TRBD2; V gene: TRBV5-1; J gene: TRBJ2-2; clone size: .; CDR3 DNA: TGCGCCAGCAGCTTGTTACTAGCGGGAGCCACCGGGGAGCTGTTTTTT; CDR3 protein: CASSLLLAGATGELFF
D gene: .; V gene: TRBV4-1; J gene: TRBJ2-2; clone size: .; CDR3 DNA: TGCGCCAGCAGCCAAGATGAGACAAGGAACACCGGGGAGCTGTTTTTT; CDR3 protein: CASSQDETRNTGELFF
D gene: .; V gene: TRBV7-9; J gene: TRBJ2-7; clone size: .; CDR3 DNA: TGTGCCAGCAGCTCCCAGCGGGTAACGAGGGCGGGCGAGCAGTACTTC; CDR3 protein: CASSSQRVTRAGEQYF
D gene: TRBD1; V gene: TRBV19; J gene: TRBJ1-2; clone size: .; CDR3 DNA: TGTGCCAGTAGTACCCGAGGCCGACAGGGCCATGGCTACACCTTC; CDR3 protein: CASSTRGRQGHGYTF
D gene: .; V gene: TRBV5-6; J gene: TRBJ1-5; clone size: once; CDR3 DNA: TGTGCCAGCAGCTTGGGACAGATCAATCAGCCCCAGCATTTT; CDR3 protein: CASSLGQINQPQHF
D gene: TRBD1; V gene: TRBV5-1; J gene: TRBJ1-2; clone size: .; CDR3 DNA: TGCGCCAGCAGCACGGGACAGGGCGATGGCTACACCTTC; CDR3 protein: CASSTGQGDGYTF
D gene: TRBD1; V gene: TRBV6-1; J gene: TRBJ2-7; clone size: .; CDR3 DNA: TGTGCCAGCAGTGAGTATTGGGACAGGAGGGCCTACGAGCAGTACTTC; CDR3 protein: CASSEYWDRRAYEQYF
D gene: .; V gene: TRBV6-1; J gene: TRBJ2-7; clone size: .; CDR3 DNA: TGTGCCAGCGGGTCGGGGGATTCCTACGAGCAGTACTTC; CDR3 protein: CASGSGDSYEQYF
D gene: .; V gene: TRBV4-2; J gene: TRBJ2-7; clone size: .; CDR3 DNA: TGTGCCAGCCGACAATTGCCGGGAGAGAGCCACGAGCAGTACTTC; CDR3 protein: CASRQLPGESHEQYF
D gene: TRBD2; V gene: TRBV5-1; J gene: TRBJ2-5; clone size: .; CDR3 DNA: TGCGCCAGCATTCCGGGACTAGCGGCCGGGGAGACCCAGTACTTC; CDR3 protein: CASIPGLAAGETQYF
D gene: .; V gene: TRBV27; J gene: TRBJ1-1; clone size: .; CDR3 DNA: TGTGCCAGCAGTTTAGGCCTGAACACTGAAGCTTTCTTT; CDR3 protein: CASSLGLNTEAFF
D gene: TRBD1; V gene: TRBV6-1; J gene: TRBJ1-2; clone size: .; CDR3 DNA: TGTGCCAGCAGCGTAGACAGGGTCTATGGCTACACCTTC; CDR3 protein: CASSVDRVYGYTF
D gene: TRBD1; V gene: TRBV6-4; J gene: TRBJ2-2; clone size: once; CDR3 DNA: TGTGCCAGCAGACCCGGGACAGGGGGCCGTAACACCGGGGAGCTGTTTTTT; CDR3 protein: CASRPGTGGRNTGELFF
D gene: TRBD2; V gene: TRBV5-4; J gene: TRBJ2-1; clone size: .; CDR3 DNA: TGTGCCAGCACCCTTGGCGGGAGAGGTAATGAGCAGTTCTTC; CDR3 protein: CASTLGGRGNEQFF
D gene: TRBD1; V gene: TRBV7-9; J gene: TRBJ2-1; clone size: .; CDR3 DNA: TGTGCCAGCACTGCGGGACAGGGGGTCAATGAGCAGTTCTTC; CDR3 protein: CASTAGQGVNEQFF
D gene: TRBD2; V gene: TRBV19; J gene: TRBJ2-1; clone size: .; CDR3 DNA: TGTGCCAGTAGTATCAGGACTAGCGGGAGCTATCGTGAGCAGTTCTTC; CDR3 protein: CASSIRTSGSYREQFF
D gene: .; V gene: TRBV20-1; J gene: TRBJ1-1; clone size: .; CDR3 DNA: TGCAGTGCTAGAGATCAGGAAAAAGCTTTCTTT; CDR3 protein: CSARDQEKAFF
D gene: TRBD1; V gene: TRBV19; J gene: TRBJ2-7; clone size: .; CDR3 DNA: TGTGCCAGTACCCGGGACAGGGACTCCTACGAGCAGTACTTC; CDR3 protein: CASTRDRDSYEQYF
D gene: TRBD2; V gene: TRBV6-6; J gene: TRBJ2-2; clone size: .; CDR3 DNA: TGTGCCAGTAGGGACGGGGGGGCCGCCGGGGAGCTGTTTTTT; CDR3 protein: CASRDGGAAGELFF
D gene: TRBD1; V gene: TRBV2; J gene: TRBJ2-2; clone size: .; CDR3 DNA: TGTGCCAGCAGGGAGACAGGGGCGAACACCGGGGAGCTGTTTTTT; CDR3 protein: CASRETGANTGELFF
D gene: .; V gene: TRBV6-5; J gene: TRBJ2-1; clone size: few; CDR3 DNA: TGTGCCAGCAGCTTCGGGGGAACGTCCTACAATGAGCAGTTCTTC; CDR3 protein: CASSFGGTSYNEQFF
D gene: .; V gene: TRBV19; J gene: TRBJ2-5; clone size: .; CDR3 DNA: TGTGCCAGTAGTAGGGCAGGGGAGACCCAGTACTTC; CDR3 protein: CASSRAGETQYF
D gene: .; V gene: TRBV9; J gene: TRBJ2-1; clone size: .; CDR3 DNA: TGTGCCAGCAGCGTAGGAGTCGATGAGCAGTTCTTC; CDR3 protein: CASSVGVDEQFF
D gene: TRBD2; V gene: TRBV5-4; J gene: TRBJ2-3; clone size: .; CDR3 DNA: TGTGCCAGCAGCTTGGGGCCAGCGGGGGGGCCGGGTACGCAGTATTTT; CDR3 protein: CASSLGPAGGPGTQYF
D gene: TRBD2; V gene: TRBV6-1; J gene: TRBJ2-7; clone size: once; CDR3 DNA: TGTGCCAGCAGTGATTGGTTGTGGGGACTAGCGGGAAACGAGCAGTACTTC; CDR3 protein: CASSDWLWGLAGNEQYF